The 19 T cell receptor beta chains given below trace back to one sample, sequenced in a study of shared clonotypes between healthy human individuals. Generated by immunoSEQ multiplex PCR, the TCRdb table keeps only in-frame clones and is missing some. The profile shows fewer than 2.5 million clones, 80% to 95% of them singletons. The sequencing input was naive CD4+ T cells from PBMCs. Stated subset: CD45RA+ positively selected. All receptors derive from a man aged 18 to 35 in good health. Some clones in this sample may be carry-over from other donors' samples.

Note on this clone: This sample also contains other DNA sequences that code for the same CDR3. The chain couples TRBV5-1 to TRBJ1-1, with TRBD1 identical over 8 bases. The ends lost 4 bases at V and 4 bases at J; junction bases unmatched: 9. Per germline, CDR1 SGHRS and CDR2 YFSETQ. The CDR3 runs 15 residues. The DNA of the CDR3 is TGCGCCAGCAGCCCCGGACAGGGAGGGAGCACTGAAGCTTTCTTT. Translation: CASSPGQGGSTEAFF.

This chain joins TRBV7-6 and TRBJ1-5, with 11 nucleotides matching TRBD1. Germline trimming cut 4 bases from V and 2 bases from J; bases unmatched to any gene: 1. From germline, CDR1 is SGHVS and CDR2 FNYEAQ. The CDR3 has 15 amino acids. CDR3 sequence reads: CASSWGQGGNQPQHF. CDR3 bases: TGTGCCAGCAGCTGGGGACAGGGGGGCAATCAGCCCCAGCATTTT.

Here the CDR3 reads CASQQYEQYF. CDR3 DNA: TGTGCCAGCCAGCAATACGAGCAGTACTTC. The V gene is TRBV28, the J gene TRBJ2-7; D is ambiguous. V shed 8 bases and J shed 4 bases, with 6 bases lying between them. Germline lookup yields CDR1 MDHEN and CDR2 SYDVKM. The CDR3 is 10 amino acids. Full variable domain (rest looked up from reference TRBV28 and TRBJ2-7): DVKVTQSSRYLVKRTGEKVFLECVQDMDHENMFWYRQDPGLGLRLIYFSYDVKMKEKGDIPEGYSVSREKKERFSLILESASTNQTSMYLCASQQYEQYFGPGTRLTVT.

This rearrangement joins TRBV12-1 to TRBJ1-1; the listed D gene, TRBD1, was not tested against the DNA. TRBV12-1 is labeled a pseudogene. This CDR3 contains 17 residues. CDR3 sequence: CASSAIRDRGLGTEAFF. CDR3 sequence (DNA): TGTGCCAGCAGCGCAATTAGGGACAGGGGATTGGGCACTGAAGCTTTCTTT.

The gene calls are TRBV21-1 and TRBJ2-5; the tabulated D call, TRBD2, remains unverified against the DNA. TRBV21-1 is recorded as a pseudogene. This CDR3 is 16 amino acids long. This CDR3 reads CASSKDSGRKGETQYF. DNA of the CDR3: TGTGCCAGCAGCAAAGATAGCGGGAGGAAAGGAGAGACCCAGTACTTC.

CDR3 amino acids: CASSLPGTTNEKLFF. The CDR3 coding sequence is TGCGCCAGCAGCTTACCAGGGACCACTAATGAAAAACTGTTTTTT. The chain combines TRBV4-1 with TRBJ1-4, with a weak D call TRBD1 (5 bases). V lost 5 bases, J lost 2 bases, and 12 bases lay in between. Germline values: CDR1 MGHRA, CDR2 YSYEKL. The CDR3 sequence is 15 residues long.

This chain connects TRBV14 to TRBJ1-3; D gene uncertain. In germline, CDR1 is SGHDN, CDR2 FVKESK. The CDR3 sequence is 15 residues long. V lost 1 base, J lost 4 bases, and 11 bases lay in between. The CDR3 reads CASSQVLWPGNTIYF. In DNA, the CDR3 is TGTGCCAGCAGCCAAGTTTTATGGCCGGGAAACACCATATATTTT. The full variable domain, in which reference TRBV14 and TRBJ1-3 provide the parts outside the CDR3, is EAGVTQFPSHSVIEKGQTVTLRCDPISGHDNLYWYRRVMGKEIKFLLHFVKESKQDESGMPNNRFLAERTGGTYSTLKVQPAELEDSGVYFCASSQVLWPGNTIYFGEGSWLTVV.

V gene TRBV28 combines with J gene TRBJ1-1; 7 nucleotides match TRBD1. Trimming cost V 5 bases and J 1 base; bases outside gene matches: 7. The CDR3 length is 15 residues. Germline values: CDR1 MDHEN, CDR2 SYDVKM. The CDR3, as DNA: TGTGCCAGCAGTCCAGCGAACAGGGGGAACACTGAAGCTTTCTTT. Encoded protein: CASSPANRGNTEAFF.

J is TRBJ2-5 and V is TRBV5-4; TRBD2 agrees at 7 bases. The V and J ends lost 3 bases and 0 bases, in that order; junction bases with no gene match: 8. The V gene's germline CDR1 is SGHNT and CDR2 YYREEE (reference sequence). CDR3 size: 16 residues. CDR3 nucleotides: TGTGCCAGCAGCTCCCCTTCGGGAGGCAACCAAGAGACCCAGTACTTC. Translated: CASSSPSGGNQETQYF.

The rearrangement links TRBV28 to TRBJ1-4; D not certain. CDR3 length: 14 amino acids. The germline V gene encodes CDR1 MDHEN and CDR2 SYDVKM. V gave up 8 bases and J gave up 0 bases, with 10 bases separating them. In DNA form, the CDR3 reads TGTGCCAGCGGACCTTGGGCAACTAATGAAAAACTGTTTTTT. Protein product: CASGPWATNEKLFF. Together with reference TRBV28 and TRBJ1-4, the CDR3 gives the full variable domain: DVKVTQSSRYLVKRTGEKVFLECVQDMDHENMFWYRQDPGLGLRLIYFSYDVKMKEKGDIPEGYSVSREKKERFSLILESASTNQTSMYLCASGPWATNEKLFFGSGTQLSVL.

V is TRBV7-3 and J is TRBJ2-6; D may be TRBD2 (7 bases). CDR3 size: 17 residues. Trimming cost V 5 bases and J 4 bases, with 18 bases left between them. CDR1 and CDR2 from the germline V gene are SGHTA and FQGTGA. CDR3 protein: CASSPRGGGSGANVLTF. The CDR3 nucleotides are TGTGCCAGCAGCCCCCGGGGAGGGGGTTCGGGGGCCAACGTCCTGACTTTC.

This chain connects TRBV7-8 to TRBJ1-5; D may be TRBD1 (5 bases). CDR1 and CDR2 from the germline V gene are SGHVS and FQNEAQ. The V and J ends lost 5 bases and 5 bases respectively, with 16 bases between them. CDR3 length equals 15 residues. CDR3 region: CASSPARERHQPQHF. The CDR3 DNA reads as TGTGCCAGCAGCCCAGCCAGGGAGCGACATCAGCCCCAGCATTTT.

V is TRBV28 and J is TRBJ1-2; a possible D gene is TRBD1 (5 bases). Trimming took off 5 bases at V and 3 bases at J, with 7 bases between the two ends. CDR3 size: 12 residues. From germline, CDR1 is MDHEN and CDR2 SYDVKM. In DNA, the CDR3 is TGTGCCAGCAGTACGACAGACTATGGCTACACCTTC. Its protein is CASSTTDYGYTF.

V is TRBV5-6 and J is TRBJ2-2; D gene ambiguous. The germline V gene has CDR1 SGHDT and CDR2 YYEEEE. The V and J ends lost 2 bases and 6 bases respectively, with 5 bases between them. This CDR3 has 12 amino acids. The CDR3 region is CASSLTPGELFF. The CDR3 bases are TGTGCCAGCAGCTTAACCCCCGGGGAGCTGTTTTTT.

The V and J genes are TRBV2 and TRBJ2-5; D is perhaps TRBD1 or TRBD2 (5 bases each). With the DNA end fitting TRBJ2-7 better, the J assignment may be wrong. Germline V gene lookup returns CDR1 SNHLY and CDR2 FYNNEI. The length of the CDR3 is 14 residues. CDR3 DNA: TGTGCCAGCAGTCGTCAGGGAGAAGACTACGAGCAGTACTTC. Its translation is CASSRQGEDYEQYF.

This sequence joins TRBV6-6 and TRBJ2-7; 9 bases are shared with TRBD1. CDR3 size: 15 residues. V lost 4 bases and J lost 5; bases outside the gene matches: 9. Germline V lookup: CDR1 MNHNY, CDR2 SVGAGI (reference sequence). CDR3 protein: CASSSVQGAADEQYF. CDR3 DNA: TGTGCCAGCAGTTCAGTACAGGGGGCTGCCGACGAGCAGTACTTC.

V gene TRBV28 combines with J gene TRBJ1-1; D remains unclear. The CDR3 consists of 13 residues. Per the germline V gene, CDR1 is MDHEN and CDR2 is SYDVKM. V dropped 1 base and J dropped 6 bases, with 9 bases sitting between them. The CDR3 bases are TGTGCCAGCAGTTTATATGGGGTTCCTGAAGCTTTCTTT. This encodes CASSLYGVPEAFF.

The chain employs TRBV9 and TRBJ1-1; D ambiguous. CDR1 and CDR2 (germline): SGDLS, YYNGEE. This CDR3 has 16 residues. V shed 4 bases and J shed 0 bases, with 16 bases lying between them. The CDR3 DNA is TGTGCCAGCAGCCCCCAGGTAGGATTGGTGAACACTGAAGCTTTCTTT. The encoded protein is CASSPQVGLVNTEAFF.

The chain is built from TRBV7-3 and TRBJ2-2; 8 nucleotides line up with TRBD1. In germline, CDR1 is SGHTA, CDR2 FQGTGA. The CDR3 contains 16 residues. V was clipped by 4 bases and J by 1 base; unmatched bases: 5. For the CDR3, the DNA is TGTGCCAGCAGCTCACAGGGGGTCGTGAACACCGGGGAGCTGTTTTTT. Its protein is CASSSQGVVNTGELFF. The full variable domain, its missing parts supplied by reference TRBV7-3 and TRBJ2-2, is GAGVSQTPSNKVTEKGKYVELRCDPISGHTALYWYRQSLGQGPEFLIYFQGTGAADDSGLPNDRFFAVRPEGSVSTLKIQRTERGDSAVYLCASSSQGVVNTGELFFGEGSRLTVL.